The clone carrying this T cell receptor (beta chain) was observed at least ten times. These data belong to a study of T-cell reconstitution after alpha-beta-depleted transplantation in children. Preparation of the TCRbeta library used unique molecular identifiers. One entry per CDR3 protein, called by TCRdb with MiXCR from the PCR reads. This table has about 110,000 distinct CDR3 sequences, about a tenth appearing once. Germline V lookup: CDR1 DFQATT, CDR2 SNEGSKA (reference sequence). The CDR3 spans 12 residues. V was trimmed by 4 bases and J by 2 bases, leaving 9 bases between them. The rearrangement links TRBV20-1 to TRBJ2-7, with D unclear. The receptor comes from a human donor who donated a stem cell graft to a child with acute lymphoblastic leukemia. Sequences were derived from PBMCs from the stem cell graft donor, sampled from the stem cell graft. The CDR3 sequence is CSANRDPYEQYF. CDR3 sequence (DNA): TGCAGTGCTAACAGAGACCCCTACGAGCAGTACTTC.